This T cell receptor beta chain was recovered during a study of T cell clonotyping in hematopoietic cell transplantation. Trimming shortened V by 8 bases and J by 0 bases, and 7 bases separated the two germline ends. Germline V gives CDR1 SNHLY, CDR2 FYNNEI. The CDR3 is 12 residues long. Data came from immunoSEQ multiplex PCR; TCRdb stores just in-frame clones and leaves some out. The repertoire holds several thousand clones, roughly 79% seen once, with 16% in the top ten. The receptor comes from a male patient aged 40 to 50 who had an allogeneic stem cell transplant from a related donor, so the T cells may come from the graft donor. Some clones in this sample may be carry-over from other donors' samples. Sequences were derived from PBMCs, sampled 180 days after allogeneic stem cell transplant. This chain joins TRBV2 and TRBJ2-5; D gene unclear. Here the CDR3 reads CASALDQETQYF. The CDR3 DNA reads TGTGCCAGCGCTTTAGACCAAGAGACCCAGTACTTC.